These T cell receptor beta chains were read from a single sample in a study of cytomegalovirus exposure and HLA in healthy donors. Libraries were prepared by immunoSEQ multiplex PCR; TCRdb keeps only in-frame clonotypes and omits some of them. The table lists more than 200,000 clones, about 83% of them singletons. Sequences were obtained from PBMCs. These receptors all come from a human donor in good health. Both conserved end residues are part of each CDR3. D genes are given only for firm matches. A clone size is listed for some rows: how often the clone was seen (once, few, many), or a class if it is expanded.

>TRBJ2-1|few|TRBV7-3|-|14
TGTGCCAGCAGCCCCGGAGGGGGGGACAATGAGCAGTTCTTC
CASSPGGGDNEQFF
>TRBJ1-2|-|TRBV2|-|14
TGTGCCAGCAGTGAACCCCGAGAGAACTATGGCTACACCTTC
CASSEPRENYGYTF
>TRBJ2-7|-|TRBV30|-|13
TGTGCCTGGAGCGTTTCAGGGAACTACGAGCAGTACTTC
CAWSVSGNYEQYF
>TRBJ1-4|-|TRBV6-1|-|15
TGTGCCAGCAGTGAAATTCCAGGGATTAATGAAAAACTGTTTTTT
CASSEIPGINEKLFF
>TRBJ1-2|-|TRBV4-2|-|16
TGTGCCAGCAGCCCACCTGGGGCGAAAGCTAACTATGGCTACACCTTC
CASSPPGAKANYGYTF
>TRBJ2-7|-|TRBV6-5|TRBD1|15
TGTGCCAGCAGTTACTCGGACAGGGGGTCCTACGAGCAGTACTTC
CASSYSDRGSYEQYF
>TRBJ1-5|once|TRBV7-9|TRBD1|16
TGTGCCAGCAGCACCGGGACAGGATATAGCAATCAGCCCCAGCATTTT
CASSTGTGYSNQPQHF
>TRBJ2-7|-|TRBV6-5|-|15
TGTGCCAGCAGTTACTCCCGATACCAGACCTACGAGCAGTACTTC
CASSYSRYQTYEQYF
>TRBJ2-2|-|TRBV6-1|-|13
TGTGCCAGCAGTGCAGACCCGAGGGGGGAGCTGTTTTTT
CASSADPRGELFF
>TRBJ2-7|once|TRBV28|TRBD1|14
TGTGCCAGCAGTTTCGGGACAGGGGCCTACGAGCAGTACTTC
CASSFGTGAYEQYF
>TRBJ1-2|-|TRBV18|-|14
TGTGCCAGCTCACCACGCGCGACTAACTATGGCTACACCTTC
CASSPRATNYGYTF
>TRBJ1-5|-|TRBV7-2|TRBD1|17
TGTGCCAGCAGCTTCGGAGCGACAGGGTATAGCAATCAGCCCCAGCATTTT
CASSFGATGYSNQPQHF
>TRBJ2-5|-|TRBV7-2|-|15
TGTGCCAGCAGCCCCCATGGCGGAAAGAAAGAGACCCAGTACTTC
CASSPHGGKKETQYF
>TRBJ2-2|-|TRBV7-9|-|17
TGTGCCACTCTAGGACCGGGGGGCGAACGAAACACCGGGGAGCTGTTTTTT
CATLGPGGERNTGELFF
>TRBJ2-7|-|TRBV19|TRBD2|16
TGTGCCAGTAGTATCGGGGTCAGCGGGAGTTATTACGAGCAGTACTTC
CASSIGVSGSYYEQYF
>TRBJ2-2|-|TRBV28|-|16
TGTGCCAGCAGTTTATACCCTGGGGGGTACACCGGGGAGCTGTTTTTT
CASSLYPGGYTGELFF
>TRBJ2-1|-|TRBV5-4|-|14
TGTGCCAGCAGCTTTGGACTAGGGGGGGATGAGCAGTTCTTC
CASSFGLGGDEQFF
>TRBJ2-5|few|TRBV7-9|TRBD2|16
TGTTCCAGCAGCCCCGAGAAGCGGGAGGGCAGGGAGACCCAGTACTTC
CSSSPEKREGRETQYF
>TRBJ2-7|-|TRBV27|TRBD2|17
TGTGCCAGCAGTTGGGGCCGGACTAGCGGTAGCTCCTACGAGCAGTACTTC
CASSWGRTSGSSYEQYF
>TRBJ2-1|-|TRBV9|TRBD2|16
TGTGCCAGCAGCGTAGCCCTTGGGGGAGGGACCAATGAGCAGTTCTTC
CASSVALGGGTNEQFF
>TRBJ1-1|-|TRBV13|TRBD1|16
TGTGCCAGCAGCCACAGCAATATAAGGACAGGGGCCCCCGCTTTCTTT
CASSHSNIRTGAPAFF
>TRBJ2-7|once|TRBV7-9|TRBD2|16
TGTGCCAGCAGCCGCAAGGGGCTAGCGGGAATCTACGAGCAGTACTTC
CASSRKGLAGIYEQYF
>TRBJ2-5|-|TRBV19|TRBD2|17
TGTGCCAGTAGTACCAAAGCGGGAATGGTTGGTGCAGAGACCCAGTACTTC
CASSTKAGMVGAETQYF
>TRBJ1-1|once|TRBV7-3|TRBD1|16
TGTGCCAGCAGCTTAGACAACAGGGGCCTGAACACTGAAGCTTTCTTT
CASSLDNRGLNTEAFF
>TRBJ1-2|-|TRBV7-8|TRBD1|14
TGTGCCAGCAGCTTAAATTGGGACAGCTATGGCTACACCTTC
CASSLNWDSYGYTF
>TRBJ2-1|-|TRBV6-5|TRBD2|15
TGTGCCAGCAGCCCGGGGGGGGCGGGGACGGTTGAGCAGTTCTTC
CASSPGGAGTVEQFF
>TRBJ1-1|-|TRBV9|-|12
TGTGCCAGCAGCGCGGGGGGGACTGAAGCTTTCTTT
CASSAGGTEAFF
>TRBJ2-3|-|TRBV9|TRBD2|15
TGTGCCAGCAGCGAGACTAGCGGGACCACAGATACGCAGTATTTT
CASSETSGTTDTQYF
>TRBJ2-3|once|TRBV5-1|-|13
TGCGCCAGCAGGGTTTTTAGCGGAGATACGCAGTATTTT
CASRVFSGDTQYF
>TRBJ2-1|-|TRBV6-1|TRBD2|14
TGTGCCAGCAGCGTAGGACTAGCGGACAATGAGCAGTTCTTC
CASSVGLADNEQFF
>TRBJ2-7|-|TRBV20-1|-|10
TGCAGTGCTAGAGTATTGAGGCAGTACTTC
CSARVLRQYF
>TRBJ2-5|-|TRBV7-2|TRBD2|16
TGTGCCAGCAGCTTCGAGGGGACTAGCGGGGGCCGGGCCCAGTACTTC
CASSFEGTSGGRAQYF